A single sample gave rise to the 28 T cell receptor beta chains below, sequenced in a study of blood T cell repertoires in COVID-19. Profiling relied on immunoSEQ multiplex PCR, and the TCRdb table lists in-frame clones only, not all of them. The sample includes 100,000 to 130,000 clones, around four fifths of them seen just once. The sequenced sample consisted of peripheral blood. These receptors came from a man aged 65-85 years with acute or convalescent COVID-19.

This chain uses TRBV5-1 with TRBJ2-2; TRBD1 is a possible D gene (6 bases). Germline V lookup: CDR1 SGHRS, CDR2 YFSETQ. The V end lost 4 bases, the J end lost 3 bases, and 10 bases lay between the germline ends. The CDR3 contains 14 residues. CDR3 loop: CASSGGIYTGELFF. The CDR3 coding sequence is TGCGCCAGCAGCGGGGGCATTTACACCGGGGAGCTGTTTTTT.

This clone has a single count. One end of the junction fails to match germline, which may point to a read error. This rearrangement joins TRBV4-1 to TRBJ2-1; 8 positions agree with TRBD2. From germline, CDR1 is MGHRA and CDR2 YSYEKL. CDR3 size: 11 residues. As DNA, the CDR3 is TGCGCCAGCAGCCCTGGACTAGCTAAGGTCTTC. Its translation is CASSPGLAKVF.

The genes are TRBV11-2 and TRBJ2-3; no firm D call. Looked up from germline, CDR1 is SGHAT and CDR2 is FQNNGV. V was pared by 1 base and J by 0 bases, with 5 bases between. The CDR3 is 14 residues long. In DNA form, the CDR3 reads TGTGCCAGCAGCTTAGGACTTAGCACAGATACGCAGTATTTT. Its translation: CASSLGLSTDTQYF.

The rearrangement joins TRBV15 to TRBJ1-1; D remains unclear. V lost 2 bases to trimming and J lost 0 bases, with 10 bases between them. The CDR3 consists of 15 residues. The germline CDR1 and CDR2 sequences are LNHNV and YYDKDF (reference sequence). CDR3 loop: CATSRIVLMNTEAFF. The CDR3 region has the DNA TGTGCCACCAGCAGAATAGTGCTGATGAACACTGAAGCTTTCTTT.

This clone was seen a few times. The J gene is TRBJ1-1, the V gene TRBV4-1; perhaps TRBD1 as D (5 bases). Germline CDR1 and CDR2: MGHRA and YSYEKL. This CDR3 region has 15 residues. Trimming removed 1 base at V and 4 bases at J, with 13 bases between. CDR3 residues: CASSQGVGGGTEAFF. CDR3 nucleotides: TGCGCCAGCAGCCAAGGTGTCGGGGGAGGCACTGAAGCTTTCTTT.

The rearrangement links TRBV19 to TRBJ2-1, with D possibly being TRBD2 (6 bases). V lost 5 bases, J lost 0 bases, and 14 bases lay in between. Germline values: CDR1 LNHDA, CDR2 SQIVND (reference sequence). This CDR3 has 16 residues. The CDR3 spells CASSVGGGSSYNEQFF. Here the CDR3 DNA reads TGTGCCAGTAGTGTCGGAGGAGGGAGCTCCTACAATGAGCAGTTCTTC.

V is TRBV6-4 and J is TRBJ2-7; 7 nucleotides align to TRBD1. CDR1 MRHNA and CDR2 SNTAGT come from the germline V gene. This CDR3 spans 16 amino acids. J was trimmed by 0 bases and V by 0 bases; bases with no gene match: 5. The CDR3 sequence is CASSDSIQGPSYEQYF. Here the CDR3 DNA reads TGTGCCAGCAGTGACTCGATACAGGGGCCCTCCTACGAGCAGTACTTC.

The chain is built from TRBV18 and TRBJ1-3; 8 nucleotides align to TRBD1. CDR1 is KGHSH and CDR2 is LQKENI in the germline V gene. The CDR3 extends over 15 amino acids. V trimming: 2 bases; J trimming: 0 bases; junction bases outside the gene matches: 0. CDR3 residues: CASSPTGGSGNTIYF. Written as DNA, the CDR3 is TGTGCCAGCTCACCAACAGGGGGCTCTGGAAACACCATATATTTT.

The J gene is TRBJ1-2, the V gene TRBV18; D is possibly TRBD1 (6 bases). The CDR3 has 13 residues. CDR1 is KGHSH and CDR2 is LQKENI in the germline V gene. V dropped 6 bases and J dropped 8 bases, with 16 bases sitting between them. CDR3 nucleotides: TGTGCCAGCTCCCCAGACAGGTCCAGCGGCTACACCTTC. Its translation is CASSPDRSSGYTF.

CDR3 in amino acids: CASSPSPSNQPQHF. CDR3 coding DNA: TGTGCCAGCTCACCTAGCCCTAGCAATCAGCCCCAGCATTTT. The chain uses TRBV18 and TRBJ1-5; D gene unclear. V was clipped by 3 bases and J by 0 bases, with 6 bases between them. The germline V gene has CDR1 KGHSH and CDR2 LQKENI. This CDR3 has 14 amino acids.

The chain is built from TRBV6-4 and TRBJ2-2; the D gene is possibly TRBD2 (5 bases). Germline V gene sequence: CDR1 MRHNA, CDR2 SNTAGT. This CDR3 has 12 residues. The V gene lost 8 bases and the J gene lost 1 base, with 5 bases spanning the gap. Written as DNA, the CDR3 is TGTGCCAGCGGGAGGAACACCGGGGAGCTGTTTTTT. This gives the protein CASGRNTGELFF.

This clone has ten or more counts. This sample includes further DNA sequences coding for the same CDR3. The chain combines TRBV5-4 with TRBJ1-1; the match to TRBD1 covers 7 bases. CDR3 length: 15 amino acids. Trimming removed 0 bases from V and 2 bases from J; junction bases left unmatched: 4. The germline gives CDR1 SGHNT, CDR2 YYREEE (reference sequence). CDR3 region: CASSLGQGGNTEAFF. For the CDR3, the DNA is TGTGCCAGCAGCTTGGGACAGGGCGGAAACACTGAAGCTTTCTTT.

V gene TRBV7-3 combines with J gene TRBJ2-3, with a possible D match to TRBD2 (5 bases). CDR3 length: 14 residues. V shed 5 bases and J shed 8 bases, with 17 bases lying between them. Germline values: CDR1 SGHTA, CDR2 FQGTGA. The CDR3 sequence is CASSLDPAGGTQYF. As DNA, the CDR3 is TGTGCCAGCAGCCTCGATCCTGCAGGAGGTACGCAGTATTTT. Full variable domain (outside the CDR3, taken from reference TRBV7-3 and TRBJ2-3): GAGVSQTPSNKVTEKGKYVELRCDPISGHTALYWYRQSLGQGPEFLIYFQGTGAADDSGLPNDRFFAVRPEGSVSTLKIQRTERGDSAVYLCASSLDPAGGTQYFGPGTRLTVL.

The V gene is TRBV13, the J gene TRBJ1-1, with 7 nucleotides matching TRBD1. Germline V lookup: CDR1 PRHDT, CDR2 FYEKMQ (reference sequence). The CDR3 is made up of 15 amino acids. The trim removed 5 bases at V and 2 bases at J, leaving 8 bases unmatched. The CDR3: CASSARQGVNTEAFF. The DNA of the CDR3 is TGTGCCAGCAGCGCCCGACAGGGAGTCAACACTGAAGCTTTCTTT.

This CDR3 reads CASSEGRGLAGSTDTQYF. In DNA form, the CDR3 reads TGTGCCAGCAGTGAAGGCCGCGGACTAGCGGGCAGCACAGATACGCAGTATTTT. V is TRBV6-1 and J is TRBJ2-3; the match to TRBD2 covers 11 bases. The germline V gene has CDR1 MNHNS and CDR2 SASEGT. With V trimmed by 1 base and J by 0 bases, 6 bases remained unmatched. The CDR3 length is 18 residues.

This chain connects TRBV7-6 to TRBJ2-7; 10 bases fit TRBD2. This CDR3 is built from 14 residues. V shed 2 bases and J 6 bases; nucleotides not matched to a gene: 4. The germline gives CDR1 SGHVS, CDR2 FNYEAQ. The CDR3 spells CASSLPSGGAEQYF. In nucleotides, the CDR3 is TGTGCCAGCAGCTTACCTAGCGGGGGAGCCGAGCAGTACTTC.

The CDR3 DNA reads TGCGCCAGCAGCTTGGGGACAGGGAAAAGGCTTGAAGCTTTCTTT. It translates to CASSLGTGKRLEAFF. The chain is built from TRBV5-1 and TRBJ1-1; 8 nucleotides match TRBD1. The germline CDR1 and CDR2 sequences are SGHRS and YFSETQ. The length of the CDR3 is 15 residues. The trim removed 0 bases at V and 7 bases at J, leaving 8 bases unmatched.

The chain links TRBV6-5 to TRBJ2-7; 9 bases agree with TRBD2. CDR1 MNHEY and CDR2 SVGAGI come from the germline V gene. Losses at the gene ends were 2 bases for V and 2 bases for J; bases not matched to a gene: 1. CDR3 length: 14 amino acids. CDR3 in DNA: TGTGCCAGCAGTTACCTAGCGGGAACCTACGAGCAGTACTTC. It specifies CASSYLAGTYEQYF.

For the CDR3, the DNA is TGTGCCAGCAGCCCCGCCGAGGTGAACACTGAAGCTTTCTTT. It codes for CASSPAEVNTEAFF. The V gene is TRBV7-2, the J gene TRBJ1-1; D gene unclear. The V gene's germline CDR1 is SGHTA and CDR2 FQGNSA. The CDR3 totals 14 residues. V was shortened by 5 bases and J by 0 bases, with 10 bases between the two germline ends.

The rearrangement joins TRBV4-2 to TRBJ2-1; 9 bases map to TRBD2. The CDR3 extends over 15 amino acids. V gave up 1 base and J gave up 7 bases; unmatched junction bases: 5. Germline V gene lookup returns CDR1 LGHNA and CDR2 YNFKEQ. The CDR3 loop is CASSQGSGGANEQFF. The CDR3 DNA reads as TGTGCCAGCAGCCAAGGTAGCGGGGGTGCGAATGAGCAGTTCTTC.

The chain couples TRBV18 to TRBJ2-2; possible D gene TRBD1, 5 bases. The ends were cut back, 4 bases at V and 0 bases at J, with 9 bases in the middle. CDR1 and CDR2 from the germline V gene are KGHSH and LQKENI. There are 15 residues in the CDR3. As DNA, the CDR3 is TGTGCCAGCTCACTAGCAGGGACGAACACCGGGGAGCTGTTTTTT. As protein: CASSLAGTNTGELFF.

CDR3 loop: CSVAQGMPEAFF. The CDR3 DNA reads as TGCAGCGTTGCTCAGGGGATGCCTGAAGCTTTCTTT. The chain joins TRBV29-1 to TRBJ1-1; maybe TRBD1 (6 bases). The CDR3 contains 12 residues. The germline V gene has CDR1 SQVTM and CDR2 ANQGSEA. Trimming left V 4 bases short and J 6 bases short, with 12 bases between.

The chain employs TRBV6-5 and TRBJ2-5, with TRBD2 as a possible D gene (6 bases). This CDR3 spans 14 amino acids. The V end lost 6 bases, the J end lost 0 bases, and 11 bases lay between the germline ends. Per the germline V gene, CDR1 is MNHEY and CDR2 is SVGAGI. The CDR3: CASRGDSHQETQYF. As DNA, the CDR3 is TGTGCCAGCAGGGGGGACTCTCACCAAGAGACCCAGTACTTC.

In its sample, this clone was seen once. The V gene is TRBV2, the J gene TRBJ2-3; TRBD2 aligns across 11 bases. Per germline, CDR1 SNHLY and CDR2 FYNNEI. V lost 8 bases to trimming and J lost 6 bases; unmatched junction nucleotides: 7. This CDR3 is 14 amino acids long. CDR3 nucleotides: TGTGCCAGCCTCCCGACTAGCGGGGTTGATACGCAGTATTTT. Translation: CASLPTSGVDTQYF.

The chain carries TRBV3-1 (or the pseudogene TRBV3-2) and TRBJ1-1; D perhaps matches TRBD1 (5 bases). This CDR3 comprises 15 residues. The V gene lost 1 base and the J gene lost 2 bases, with 11 bases spanning the gap. Per the germline V gene, CDR1 is LGHDT and CDR2 is YNNKEL (reference sequence). The CDR3, as DNA: TGTGCCAGCAGCCAAGGAGCGACAGCTAACACTGAAGCTTTCTTT. Its translation is CASSQGATANTEAFF.

J is TRBJ1-6 and V is TRBV3-1 (or the pseudogene TRBV3-2), with 8 bases identical to TRBD1. The CDR3 contains 14 residues. In germline, CDR1 is LGHDT, CDR2 YNNKEL (reference sequence). The V and J ends lost 3 bases and 5 bases, in that order; junction bases with no gene match: 0. CDR3 region: CASSQTGDNSPLHF. The DNA of the CDR3 is TGTGCCAGCAGCCAGACAGGGGATAATTCACCCCTCCACTTT.

The rearrangement uses TRBV10-3 and TRBJ1-1; D is possibly TRBD1 (6 bases). The germline V gene has CDR1 ENHRY and CDR2 SYGVKD. The CDR3 contains 14 residues. V lost 2 bases and J lost 0, with 7 bases in between. CDR3 sequence reads: CAISEQGLNTEAFF. The CDR3 DNA reads as TGTGCCATCAGTGAGCAGGGGTTGAACACTGAAGCTTTCTTT.

CDR3 sequence: CASSLSGVGEAFF. The CDR3, as DNA: TGTGCCAGCAGTTTATCGGGGGTTGGTGAAGCTTTCTTT. This chain joins TRBV12-3 or TRBV12-4 and TRBJ1-1; perhaps TRBD1 as D (5 bases). CDR3 length: 13 residues. V lost 2 bases, J lost 7 bases, and 11 bases lay in between.